The 20 T cell receptor beta chains listed next were all sequenced from one sample in a study of T cell repertoires in cytomegalovirus infection. TCRdb reprocessed the reads with MiXCR, giving one entry per CDR3 protein. The repertoire consists of about 310,000 distinct CDR3 sequences, with 15% to 20% occurring once and the leading ten covering 9.5% to 15%. Sequenced input: PBMCs. These receptors came from a human donor in good health (CMV status not recorded). Some clones in this sample may be carry-over from other donors' samples.

In this sample, this clonotype turned up many times. The chain employs TRBV7-8 and TRBJ1-5, with 8 bases identical to TRBD1. V dropped 1 base and J dropped 7; count of bases not matched to a gene: 15. The CDR3 is made up of 18 amino acids. Looked up from germline, CDR1 is SGHVS and CDR2 is FQNEAQ. Here the CDR3 reads CASSLEWWKGTGLQPQHF. CDR3 sequence (DNA): TGTGCCAGCAGCTTAGAGTGGTGGAAGGGGACAGGCTTACAGCCCCAGCATTTT.

The rearrangement joins TRBV18 to TRBJ2-1; 10 bases are a match to TRBD2. This CDR3 comprises 16 residues. The V segment lost 4 bases and the J segment 6 bases; nucleotides outside the gene matches: 9. Germline CDR1 is KGHSH and CDR2 is LQKENI. The CDR3 bases are TGTGCCAGCTCACGACAGGAGGAGCGGGGGGGCAATGAGCAGTTCTTC. It specifies CASSRQEERGGNEQFF.

There are a few counts of this clonotype. This rearrangement joins TRBV7-9 to TRBJ1-1; 9 bases line up with TRBD1. V lost 1 base, J lost 0 bases, and 3 bases stayed unmatched. CDR1 is SEHNR and CDR2 is FQNEAQ in the germline V gene (reference sequence). The CDR3 is 16 residues long. The CDR3 spells CASSLGGQGMNTEAFF. DNA for the CDR3: TGTGCCAGCAGCTTAGGCGGACAGGGGATGAACACTGAAGCTTTCTTT.

The chain is built from TRBV6-2 or TRBV6-3 and TRBJ1-5; a possible D gene is TRBD1 (5 bases). The CDR3 has 16 residues. The germline V gene has CDR1 MNHEY and CDR2 SVGEGT. V lost 6 bases and J 1 base, leaving 16 bases between the germline ends. The CDR3 bases are TGTGCCAGCAGCCGATACAGGACGCTGAGCAATCAGCCCCAGCATTTT. It is translated as CASSRYRTLSNQPQHF.

The chain recombines TRBV20-1 with TRBJ2-4; maybe TRBD2 (6 bases). Germline CDR1 DFQATT, CDR2 SNEGSKA (reference sequence). V lost 3 bases and J 3 bases, leaving 15 bases between the germline ends. The CDR3 sequence is 15 residues long. The CDR3 bases are TGCAGTGCTAGCTTCCCGGGGGTCGGCAAAAACATTCAGTACTTC. Amino acid sequence: CSASFPGVGKNIQYF.

This clonotype was seen repeatedly, ten times or more. This chain links TRBV12-3 or TRBV12-4 with TRBJ2-5; D not certain. This CDR3 spans 13 amino acids. Trimming shortened V by 6 bases and J by 5 bases, and 13 bases separated the two germline ends. The CDR3: CASSPNFGETQYF. The CDR3 nucleotides read TGTGCCAGCAGCCCTAACTTCGGCGAGACCCAGTACTTC.

The V call is TRBV7-4, the J call TRBJ2-3; TRBD2 agrees at 16 bases. CDR1 is SGHVT, CDR2 SQSDAQ, per germline. V trimming: 5 bases; J trimming: 5 bases; junction bases outside the gene matches: 7. The CDR3 extends over 17 amino acids. The CDR3 DNA is TGTGCCAGCAGCCCTCCGGGACTAGCGGGGGGGGAAGATACGCAGTATTTT. Protein sequence: CASSPPGLAGGEDTQYF.

This clonotype came up a few times. V usage is TRBV2 and J usage is TRBJ2-1; 7 bases are shared with TRBD1. The junction had 1 base not matched to a gene; V was cut back by 4 bases and J by 4 bases. In germline, CDR1 is SNHLY, CDR2 FYNNEI. The CDR3 is 13 residues long. The CDR3 coding sequence is TGTGCCAGCAGTGCCAGGGGGTACAATGAGCAGTTCTTC. Its protein is CASSARGYNEQFF.

This clonotype showed up just once. V and J are TRBV2 and TRBJ2-7; 9 nucleotides line up with TRBD2. Germline assignment: CDR1 SNHLY and CDR2 FYNNEI. The CDR3 covers 14 residues. V lost 3 bases and J lost 6; bases outside the gene matches: 6. The DNA for the CDR3 is TGTGCCAGCAGTGAGACTAGCGGAGCGGGCGAGCAGTACTTC. This translates into CASSETSGAGEQYF.

This clonotype has just a few counts. The CDR3 DNA sequence: TGTGCCATCCGTCGGGACAGCGACTCCACTGAAGCTTTCTTT. It codes for CAIRRDSDSTEAFF. V and J are TRBV10-3 and TRBJ1-1, with 7 bases aligning to TRBD1. The V segment lost 8 bases and the J segment 4 bases; nucleotides outside the gene matches: 10. Germline CDR1 ENHRY, CDR2 SYGVKD. CDR3 size: 14 residues.

This chain uses TRBV4-1 with TRBJ2-5; 7 nucleotides match TRBD2. In germline, CDR1 is MGHRA, CDR2 YSYEKL. This CDR3 is built from 14 residues. After removal of 2 bases from V and 5 bases from J, the junction contained 5 bases not matched to a gene. CDR3 in DNA: TGCGCCAGCAGCCAACAGACTAGCACGGAGACCCAGTACTTC. Translated, it gives CASSQQTSTETQYF.

This clonotype showed up many times. V and J are TRBV20-1 and TRBJ2-7; 11 bases agree with TRBD1. Trimming took 6 bases from V and 6 from J; bases not matched to a gene: 10. CDR3 length: 14 amino acids. CDR1 and CDR2 from the germline V gene are DFQATT and SNEGSKA (reference sequence). CDR3 protein: CSAGTRDRGSEQYF. The CDR3 region has the DNA TGCAGTGCAGGAACCCGGGACAGGGGGTCCGAGCAGTACTTC.

This clonotype was found a few times. This chain joins TRBV3-1 and TRBJ1-6; 7 bases are shared with TRBD1. Germline CDR1 and CDR2: LGHDT and YNNKEL (reference sequence). The CDR3 runs to 18 residues. V lost 1 base and J lost 2; bases outside the gene matches: 8. The CDR3 loop is CASSQVPGGGAYNSPLHF. The CDR3 DNA reads as TGTGCCAGCAGCCAAGTACCAGGGGGGGGAGCCTATAATTCACCCCTCCACTTT.

This clonotype has at least ten counts. The rearrangement links TRBV7-6 to TRBJ1-4; D is perhaps TRBD1 (6 bases). The CDR3 is 19 amino acids. Germline loops: CDR1 SGHVS, CDR2 FNYEAQ. The V and J ends lost 1 base and 0 bases respectively, with 18 bases between them. Here the CDR3 DNA reads TGTGCCAGCAGCTTAGAGGGGGTCCTCTCGGAGTCAACTAATGAAAAACTGTTTTTT. Amino acids: CASSLEGVLSESTNEKLFF.

The CDR3 DNA is TGTGCCAGCAGTTTATCGGACAGGGGGATAAACGAGCAGTACTTC. Amino acids: CASSLSDRGINEQYF. The V gene is TRBV28, the J gene TRBJ2-7; 10 bases align to TRBD1. With 1 base clipped from V and 5 bases from J, the junction kept 5 bases outside the gene matches. The CDR3 is 15 residues long. CDR1 and CDR2 (germline): MDHEN, SYDVKM.

This clonotype was recorded a few times. The chain combines TRBV18 with TRBJ2-3, with D maybe TRBD2 (5 bases). CDR1 and CDR2 (germline): KGHSH, LQKENI. V was pared by 0 bases and J by 6 bases, with 10 bases between. The CDR3 totals 14 residues. CDR3: CASSPPRGLDTQYF. CDR3 DNA sequence: TGTGCCAGCTCACCACCGCGAGGGTTGGATACGCAGTATTTT.

This clonotype was seen at least ten times. The genes are TRBV7-2 and TRBJ2-3, with 9 bases that match TRBD2. Germline V gene lookup returns CDR1 SGHTA and CDR2 FQGNSA. Losses at the gene ends were 4 bases for V and 4 bases for J; bases not matched to a gene: 15. CDR3 length: 18 residues. CDR3 amino acids: CASSSRGGAGGMADTQYF. Here the CDR3 DNA reads TGTGCCAGCAGCTCACGCGGAGGAGCGGGGGGCATGGCAGATACGCAGTATTTT.

The table lists this clonotype with many counts. The V gene is TRBV7-9, the J gene TRBJ2-2; no clear D gene. In germline, CDR1 is SEHNR, CDR2 FQNEAQ (reference sequence). The CDR3 is made up of 12 amino acids. V was trimmed by 4 bases and J by 5 bases, leaving 5 bases between them. The CDR3 here is CASSWGTGELFF. Written as DNA, the CDR3 is TGTGCCAGCAGCTGGGGTACCGGGGAGCTGTTTTTT.

This clonotype was observed at least ten times. V and J are TRBV4-1 and TRBJ1-1, with D unclear. This CDR3 spans 15 amino acids. V was shortened by 3 bases and J by 5 bases, with 16 bases between the two germline ends. Germline CDR1 reads MGHRA; CDR2 reads YSYEKL. The CDR3 DNA follows: TGCGCCAGCAGCCACCCCGGTTTGGCAGGAACTGAAGCTTTCTTT. Translation gives CASSHPGLAGTEAFF.

This clonotype was observed many times. The gene calls are TRBV5-5 and TRBJ2-4, with 7 bases identical to TRBD1. Losses at the gene ends were 4 bases for V and 7 bases for J; bases not matched to a gene: 11. Germline lookup yields CDR1 SGHKS and CDR2 YYEKEE (reference sequence). This CDR3 comprises 15 residues. The CDR3 region is CASSPTGVRENIQYF. Written as DNA, the CDR3 is TGTGCCAGCAGCCCCACAGGGGTGAGGGAGAACATTCAGTACTTC.